The text below deals with one TCR beta chain. Antigen specificity is unknown. The TCR beta libraries were generated through quantitative 5'-RACE incorporating molecular barcodes. TCRdb recomputed calls from the 5' RACE reads with MiXCR, one row per CDR3 protein. The sample includes roughly 490,000 distinct CDR3 sequences, about 5.2% seen only once; the top ten take under 4.5%. Germline CDR1 reads GTSNPN; CDR2 reads SVGIG (reference sequence). CDR3 length: 13 residues. V lost 0 bases and J 4 bases, leaving 10 bases between the germline ends. These data come from a study of CD8 T cells in ankylosing spondylitis. Findings and limits, study-wide: Prior work had noted some motif variants in reactive arthritis blood and synovial fluid. Relatively scarce in peripheral blood, disease-linked clones were CD8+. Disease-linked clones reportedly showed significant enrichment in matched ankylosing spondylitis synovial fluid. Blood from ankylosing spondylitis patients appeared to carry a characteristic roughly 8-variant TCR beta motif.

Specimen: blood, either unsorted or a sorted T cell fraction (not recorded which). This receptor was identified in a male donor with ankylosing spondylitis. The V gene is TRBV30, the J gene TRBJ2-7; D is perhaps TRBD1 (5 bases). DNA of the CDR3: TGTGCCTGGAGTGTGGGCAGGGTTTACGAGCAGTACTTC. Its protein is CAWSVGRVYEQYF.